This T cell receptor (beta chain) was documented in a study of response to subunit inactivated influenza vaccine. This clonotype was picked up a small number of times. This CDR3 comprises 12 residues. Germline CDR1 reads SQVTM; CDR2 reads ANQGSEA. V lost 6 bases to trimming and J lost 4 bases; unmatched junction nucleotides: 5. MiXCR, run by TCRdb on the RT-PCR reads, gives a single entry per CDR3 protein. The repertoire holds about 780,000 distinct CDR3 sequences, roughly 18% seen once, with 9.5% to 13% in the top ten. The chain is built from TRBV29-1 and TRBJ2-7; 8 bases match TRBD1. This receptor was obtained from a man aged 50-60 years who received an inactivated influenza vaccine. The specimen comprised PBMCs from blood, sampled more than 4 days after vaccination. The CDR3 region has the DNA TGCAGCGTGCGGGACAGGTGGTACGAGCAGTACTTC. This gives the protein CSVRDRWYEQYF.